Sequencing of this T cell receptor (beta chain) was carried out in a study of blood T cell repertoires in COVID-19. In the study overall: Spain, Italy and the United States supplied samples that represented acute and convalescent COVID-19. Nucleic acid was either cDNA or gDNA, and it came from T cells, B-cell-depleted T cells, or PBMCs.

In the original workflow: Amplification of reference gene primers provided the estimated nucleated cell counts. The assay was immunoSEQ multiplex PCR, and TCRdb's table has in-frame clones only and misses some. Clonal size and the V and J genes are those of that table, whereas D and trimming came from the DNA. The data hold about 180,000 clones, with roughly 88% observed a single time. Germline V gives CDR1 MDHEN, CDR2 SYDVKM. V lost 4 bases to trimming and J lost 4 bases, with 8 bases between them. This CDR3 is built from 13 residues. The receptor was derived from a human donor with active or convalescent COVID-19. The donor label of this sample is uncertain. The material sequenced was peripheral blood. V is TRBV28 and J is TRBJ2-1; the D gene is possibly TRBD2 (5 bases). This CDR3 reads CASSSRTYNEQFF. CDR3 bases: TGTGCCAGCAGTTCACGGACTTACAATGAGCAGTTCTTC.